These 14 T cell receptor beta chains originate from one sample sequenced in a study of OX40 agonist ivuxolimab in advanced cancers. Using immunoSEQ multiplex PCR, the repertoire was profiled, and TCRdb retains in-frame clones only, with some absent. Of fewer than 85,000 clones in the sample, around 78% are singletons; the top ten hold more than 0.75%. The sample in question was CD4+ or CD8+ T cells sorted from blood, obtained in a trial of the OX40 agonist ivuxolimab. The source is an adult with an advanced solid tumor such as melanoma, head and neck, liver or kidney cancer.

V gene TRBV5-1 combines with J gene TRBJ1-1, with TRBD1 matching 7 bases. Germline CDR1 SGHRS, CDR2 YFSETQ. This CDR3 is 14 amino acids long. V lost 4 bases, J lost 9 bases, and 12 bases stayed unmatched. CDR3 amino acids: CASSEDRSKLKAFF. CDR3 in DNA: TGCGCCAGCAGCGAGGACAGGTCCAAACTAAAAGCTTTCTTT.

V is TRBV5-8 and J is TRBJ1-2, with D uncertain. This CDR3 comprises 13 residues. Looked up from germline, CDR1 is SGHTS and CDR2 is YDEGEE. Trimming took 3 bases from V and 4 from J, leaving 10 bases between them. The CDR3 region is CASSWRTLYGYTF. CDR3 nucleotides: TGTGCCAGCAGCTGGAGGACCCTCTATGGCTACACCTTC. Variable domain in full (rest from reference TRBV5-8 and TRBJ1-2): EAGVTQSPTHLIKTRGQQATLRCSPISGHTSVYWYQQALGLGLQFLLWYDEGEERNRGNFPPRFSGRQFPNYSSELNVNALELEDSALYLCASSWRTLYGYTFGSGTRLTVV.

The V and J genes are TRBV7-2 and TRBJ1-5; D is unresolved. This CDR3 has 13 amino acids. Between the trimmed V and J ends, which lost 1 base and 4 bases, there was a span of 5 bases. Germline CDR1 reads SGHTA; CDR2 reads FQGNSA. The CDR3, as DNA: TGTGCCAGCAGCTTAGAACCTAATCAGCCCCAGCATTTT. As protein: CASSLEPNQPQHF.

The CDR3 spells CASSSYRGQTYEQYF. CDR3 nucleotide sequence: TGCGCCAGCAGCTCCTACAGGGGGCAAACCTACGAGCAGTACTTC. The V call is TRBV5-1, the J call TRBJ2-7; 9 bases match TRBD1. Germline loops: CDR1 SGHRS, CDR2 YFSETQ. With V trimmed by 3 bases and J by 2 bases, 6 bases remained unmatched. CDR3 length equals 15 residues.

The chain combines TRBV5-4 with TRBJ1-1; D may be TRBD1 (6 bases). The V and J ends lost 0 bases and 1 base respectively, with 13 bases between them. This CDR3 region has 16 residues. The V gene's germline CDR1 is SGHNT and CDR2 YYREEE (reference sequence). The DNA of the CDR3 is TGTGCCAGCAGCTTGGGGGGGGCAGGGAGGAACACTGAAGCTTTCTTT. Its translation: CASSLGGAGRNTEAFF.

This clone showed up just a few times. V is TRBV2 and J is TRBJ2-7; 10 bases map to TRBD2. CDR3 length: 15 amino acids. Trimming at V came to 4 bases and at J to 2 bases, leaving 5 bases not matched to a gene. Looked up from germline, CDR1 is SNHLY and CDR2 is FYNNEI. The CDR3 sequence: CASSGLAGLAYEQYF. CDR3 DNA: TGTGCCAGCAGTGGACTAGCGGGTCTTGCCTACGAGCAGTACTTC.

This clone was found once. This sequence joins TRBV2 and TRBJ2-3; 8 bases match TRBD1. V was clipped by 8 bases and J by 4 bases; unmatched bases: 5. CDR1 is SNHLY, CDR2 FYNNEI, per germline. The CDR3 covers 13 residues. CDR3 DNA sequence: TGTGCCAGCCAGGGGGCTTGGGCAGATACGCAGTATTTT. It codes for CASQGAWADTQYF.

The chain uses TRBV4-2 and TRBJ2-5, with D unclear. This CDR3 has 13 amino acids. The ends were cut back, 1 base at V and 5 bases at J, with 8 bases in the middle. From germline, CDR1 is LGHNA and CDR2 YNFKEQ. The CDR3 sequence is CASSQAEEETQYF. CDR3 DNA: TGTGCCAGCAGCCAAGCCGAGGAGGAGACCCAGTACTTC.

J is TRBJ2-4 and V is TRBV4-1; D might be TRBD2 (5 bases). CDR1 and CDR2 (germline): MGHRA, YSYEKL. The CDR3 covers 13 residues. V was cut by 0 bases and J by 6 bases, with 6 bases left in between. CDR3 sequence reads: CASSQESGNIQYF. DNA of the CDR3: TGCGCCAGCAGCCAAGAGAGCGGAAACATTCAGTACTTC.

The CDR3 sequence: CASSNTGTAFSGANVLTF. CDR3 sequence (DNA): TGCGCCAGCAGCAATACCGGGACAGCCTTCTCTGGGGCCAACGTCCTGACTTTC. This chain joins TRBV4-3 and TRBJ2-6; 7 bases line up with TRBD1. CDR1 and CDR2 from the germline V gene are LGHNA and YSLEER. V was pared by 5 bases and J by 0 bases, with 10 bases of the junction left unmatched. This CDR3 has 18 amino acids.

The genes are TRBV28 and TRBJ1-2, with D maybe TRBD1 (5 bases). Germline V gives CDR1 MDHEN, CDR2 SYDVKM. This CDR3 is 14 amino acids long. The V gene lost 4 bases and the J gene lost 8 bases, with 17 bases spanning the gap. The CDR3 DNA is TGTGCCAGCAGTTCCGGGACGGGACTACGGGGCTACACCTTC. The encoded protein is CASSSGTGLRGYTF.

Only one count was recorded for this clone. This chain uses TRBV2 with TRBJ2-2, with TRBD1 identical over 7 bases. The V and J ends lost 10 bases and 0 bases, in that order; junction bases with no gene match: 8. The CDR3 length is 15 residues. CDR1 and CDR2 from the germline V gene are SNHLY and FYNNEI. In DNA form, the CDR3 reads TGTGCCACAGGGAGACAGGGCTCGAACACCGGGGAGCTGTTTTTT. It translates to CATGRQGSNTGELFF.

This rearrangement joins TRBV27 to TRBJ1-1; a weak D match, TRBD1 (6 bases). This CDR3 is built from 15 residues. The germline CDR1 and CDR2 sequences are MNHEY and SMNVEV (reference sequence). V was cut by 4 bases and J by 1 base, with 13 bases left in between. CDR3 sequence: CASSSLRGQNTEAFF. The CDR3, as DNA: TGTGCCAGCAGTTCCCTCCGGGGGCAGAACACTGAAGCTTTCTTT.

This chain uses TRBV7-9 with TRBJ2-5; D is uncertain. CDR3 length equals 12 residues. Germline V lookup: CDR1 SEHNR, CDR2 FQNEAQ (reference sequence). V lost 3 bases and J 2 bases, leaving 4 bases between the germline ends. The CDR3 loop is CASSFQQETQYF. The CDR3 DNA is TGTGCCAGCAGCTTCCAGCAAGAGACCCAGTACTTC.